Listed here are 10 T cell receptor beta chains from one sample, sequenced in a study of immune evolution from preneoplasia to lung adenocarcinoma. Using immunoSEQ multiplex PCR, the repertoire was profiled, and TCRdb retains in-frame clones only, with some absent. There are around 4,100 clones in the sample; 76% occur only once, and around 12% lies in the top ten. The sequencing sample was made of FFPE minimally invasive lung adenocarcinoma tissue. Source of these receptors: a person between 65 and 79 years old with lung adenocarcinoma.

The chain carries TRBV6-1 and TRBJ1-2, with D unresolved. The CDR3 has 15 residues. Per the germline V gene, CDR1 is MNHNS and CDR2 is SASEGT. V was cut by 8 bases and J by 3 bases, with 19 bases left in between. The CDR3 is CASVTNSPRDYGYTF. The CDR3 coding sequence is TGTGCCAGCGTCACCAACAGCCCAAGGGACTATGGCTACACCTTC.

The chain employs TRBV18 and TRBJ2-7, with a possible D match to TRBD2 (6 bases). V dropped 3 bases and J dropped 7 bases, with 19 bases sitting between them. This CDR3 comprises 15 residues. Germline loops: CDR1 KGHSH, CDR2 LQKENI. CDR3 DNA: TGTGCCAGCTCACCGTCGCTAGCGAGTTGGGGGGAGCAGTACTTC. Translating it yields CASSPSLASWGEQYF.

This clone has a single count. V and J are TRBV2 and TRBJ2-5, with 12 positions matching TRBD2. Germline V CDR1 and CDR2: SNHLY, FYNNEI. CDR3 length: 15 amino acids. With 6 bases clipped from V and 2 bases from J, the junction kept 4 bases outside the gene matches. The CDR3 sequence: CASRGLAGWQETQYF. In nucleotides, the CDR3 is TGTGCCAGCAGAGGACTAGCGGGATGGCAAGAGACCCAGTACTTC.

The V call is TRBV6-6, the J call TRBJ1-2; D call uncertain. Trimming left V 5 bases short and J 2 bases short, with 9 bases between. Germline V gene data show CDR1 as MNHNY and CDR2 as SVGAGI (reference sequence). CDR3 length: 13 amino acids. CDR3 in amino acids: CASSARPNYGYTF. Written as DNA, the CDR3 is TGTGCCAGCAGTGCGAGGCCCAACTATGGCTACACCTTC.

The chain combines TRBV7-9 with TRBJ2-1; TRBD2 might be the D (6 bases). V lost 3 bases and J 5 bases, leaving 17 bases between the germline ends. Germline V gene data show CDR1 as SEHNR and CDR2 as FQNEAQ (reference sequence). The CDR3 runs 16 residues. The CDR3 protein is CASSFWGLGGDNEQFF. For the CDR3, the DNA is TGTGCCAGCAGCTTTTGGGGCCTTGGAGGGGACAATGAGCAGTTCTTC. Full variable domain (outside the CDR3, taken from reference TRBV7-9 and TRBJ2-1): DTGVSQNPRHKITKRGQNVTFRCDPISEHNRLYWYRQTLGQGPEFLTYFQNEAQLEKSRLLSDRFSAERPKGSFSTLEIQRTEQGDSAMYLCASSFWGLGGDNEQFFGPGTRLTVL.

The chain has TRBV11-2 and TRBJ2-1; 10 bases match TRBD2. The CDR3 loop spans 14 amino acids. The trim removed 5 bases at V and 9 bases at J, leaving 7 bases unmatched. Germline CDR1 is SGHAT and CDR2 is FQNNGV. This CDR3 reads CASSTLAGVGEQFF. CDR3 in DNA: TGTGCCAGCAGCACTCTAGCGGGAGTGGGTGAGCAGTTCTTC.

The chain recombines TRBV10-3 with TRBJ2-7, with 11 bases matching TRBD2. The J segment lost 2 bases and the V segment lost 10 bases, leaving 10 bases of the junction unmatched. Per the germline V gene, CDR1 is ENHRY and CDR2 is SYGVKD. The CDR3 has 15 amino acids. As DNA, the CDR3 is TGTGCCAGTTGTCCCGGGACTAGCGGACCCTACGAGCAGTACTTC. Amino acid sequence: CASCPGTSGPYEQYF.

The chain combines TRBV19 with TRBJ1-4, with TRBD1 matching 9 bases. The germline gives CDR1 LNHDA, CDR2 SQIVND (reference sequence). V was pared by 5 bases and J by 2 bases, with 12 bases of the junction left unmatched. CDR3 length equals 18 residues. The CDR3 here is CASSGGTGLGRTNEKLFF. The CDR3, as DNA: TGTGCCAGTAGTGGGGGGACAGGGTTAGGGAGGACTAATGAAAAACTGTTTTTT.

The chain combines TRBV19 with TRBJ2-7, with a possible D match to TRBD1 (5 bases). V lost 3 bases and J 4 bases, leaving 13 bases between the germline ends. CDR1 and CDR2 from the germline V gene are LNHDA and SQIVND (reference sequence). The CDR3 has 14 residues. The CDR3 nucleotides are TGTGCCAGTAGTATCCAGGGCGGAATTTACGAGCAGTACTTC. Translation gives CASSIQGGIYEQYF.

The chain recombines TRBV19 with TRBJ1-5; 7 nucleotides agree with TRBD1. Losses at the gene ends were 5 bases for V and 4 bases for J; bases not matched to a gene: 8. Germline CDR1 reads LNHDA; CDR2 reads SQIVND (reference sequence). The CDR3 spans 15 residues. CDR3 bases: TGTGCCAGTAGTTTCACAGGGGTAGAAAATCAGCCCCAGCATTTT. Translating it yields CASSFTGVENQPQHF. The whole variable domain, filled in from reference TRBV19 and TRBJ1-5, reads DGGITQSPKYLFRKEGQNVTLSCEQNLNHDAMYWYRQDPGQGLRLIYYSQIVNDFQKGDIAEGYSVSREKKESFPLTVTSAQKNPTAFYLCASSFTGVENQPQHFGDGTRLSIL.